This is a list of T cell receptor beta chains from one sample in a study of beta chain features in type 1 diabetes. Generated by immunoSEQ multiplex PCR, the TCRdb table keeps only in-frame clones and is missing some. Of 300,000 or so clones listed, roughly an eighth were seen once; the top ten hold about 0.017%. The source material was naive CD4+ T cells from blood. These receptor sequences come from a man younger than 45 with type 1 diabetes. Each CDR3 is given with its conserved first and last residue. Each record gives: D gene, J gene, clone size, V gene, CDR3 protein, CDR3 DNA. A D gene is named only where the DNA matches it firmly. Size is stated for part of the rows, as once, few or many counts, or as a class when the clone is expanded.

d_call: TRBD1
j_call: TRBJ2-3
clone_size: few
v_call: TRBV19
cdr3_aa: CASKPTGGTGDTQYF
cdr3_nt: TGTGCCAGCAAACCGACAGGGGGGACCGGAGATACGCAGTATTTT

d_call: -
j_call: TRBJ1-3
clone_size: few
v_call: TRBV9
cdr3_aa: CASSHPGAPGNTIYF
cdr3_nt: TGTGCCAGCAGCCATCCTGGGGCACCTGGAAACACCATATATTTT

d_call: -
j_call: TRBJ1-1
clone_size: -
v_call: TRBV11-2
cdr3_aa: CASSLVRGGSTEAFF
cdr3_nt: TGTGCCAGCAGCTTAGTCCGCGGGGGGAGCACTGAAGCTTTCTTT

d_call: -
j_call: TRBJ2-7
clone_size: few
v_call: TRBV2
cdr3_aa: CASSASAYEQYF
cdr3_nt: TGTGCCAGCAGTGCCTCGGCCTACGAGCAGTACTTC

d_call: TRBD2
j_call: TRBJ2-7
clone_size: -
v_call: TRBV7-2
cdr3_aa: CASTQREGRRYEQYF
cdr3_nt: TGTGCCAGCACCCAGCGGGAGGGGAGACGCTACGAGCAGTACTTC

d_call: TRBD2
j_call: TRBJ2-5
clone_size: few
v_call: TRBV28
cdr3_aa: CASSSRTSGGETQYF
cdr3_nt: TGTGCCAGCAGTTCCCGGACTAGCGGGGGAGAGACCCAGTACTTC

d_call: -
j_call: TRBJ1-3
clone_size: -
v_call: TRBV4-2
cdr3_aa: CASSQNSFGNTIYF
cdr3_nt: TGTGCCAGCAGCCAAAATTCCTTTGGAAACACCATATATTTT

d_call: TRBD2
j_call: TRBJ2-3
clone_size: -
v_call: TRBV6-1
cdr3_aa: CASKVAGATDTQYF
cdr3_nt: TGTGCCAGCAAGGTGGCGGGAGCAACAGATACGCAGTATTTT

d_call: -
j_call: TRBJ2-3
clone_size: few
v_call: TRBV6-5
cdr3_aa: CASRPGGPTDTQYF
cdr3_nt: TGTGCCAGCAGACCTGGAGGGCCCACAGATACGCAGTATTTT

d_call: -
j_call: TRBJ2-3
clone_size: few
v_call: TRBV7-9
cdr3_aa: CASSFRGTSTDTQYF
cdr3_nt: TGTGCCAGCAGCTTTCGGGGGACTAGCACAGATACGCAGTATTTT

d_call: TRBD2
j_call: TRBJ2-2
clone_size: few
v_call: TRBV7-8
cdr3_aa: CASSLPPGLAGVGTGELFF
cdr3_nt: TGTGCCAGCAGCTTACCGCCGGGACTAGCGGGAGTAGGCACCGGGGAGCTGTTTTTT

d_call: TRBD1
j_call: TRBJ2-7
clone_size: -
v_call: TRBV29-1
cdr3_aa: CSVGPGTGSGEQYF
cdr3_nt: TGCAGCGTGGGGCCCGGGACAGGGTCTGGCGAGCAGTACTTC

d_call: -
j_call: TRBJ2-1
clone_size: few
v_call: TRBV19
cdr3_aa: CASSIDSEGQFF
cdr3_nt: TGTGCCAGTAGTATAGATTCAGAGGGGCAGTTCTTC

d_call: -
j_call: TRBJ2-7
clone_size: -
v_call: TRBV21-1
cdr3_aa: CASSYTSGPFYEQYF
cdr3_nt: TGTGCCAGCAGCTACACTAGCGGACCCTTCTACGAGCAGTACTTC

d_call: -
j_call: TRBJ2-7
clone_size: -
v_call: TRBV6-5
cdr3_aa: CASSYSSAYSYEQYF
cdr3_nt: TGTGCCAGCAGTTACTCGAGCGCTTACTCCTACGAGCAGTACTTC

d_call: TRBD1
j_call: TRBJ1-5
clone_size: -
v_call: TRBV19
cdr3_aa: CASSITGGDQPQHF
cdr3_nt: TGTGCCAGTAGTATAACAGGGGGTGATCAGCCCCAGCATTTT

d_call: -
j_call: TRBJ2-1
clone_size: -
v_call: TRBV4-3
cdr3_aa: CASSQEWGVDEQFF
cdr3_nt: TGCGCCAGCAGCCAAGAGTGGGGGGTCGATGAGCAGTTCTTC

d_call: -
j_call: TRBJ2-7
clone_size: -
v_call: TRBV6-5
cdr3_aa: CASSSIDTAEQYF
cdr3_nt: TGTGCCAGCAGTTCCATCGACACTGCCGAGCAGTACTTC

d_call: TRBD1
j_call: TRBJ2-7
clone_size: few
v_call: TRBV7-2
cdr3_aa: CASSLGDRPLREQYF
cdr3_nt: TGTGCCAGCAGCTTGGGGGACAGGCCCCTCAGGGAGCAGTACTTC

d_call: TRBD2
j_call: TRBJ2-7
clone_size: -
v_call: TRBV28
cdr3_aa: CASETSGTYEQYF
cdr3_nt: TGTGCCAGCGAGACTAGCGGTACCTACGAGCAGTACTTC

d_call: -
j_call: TRBJ2-7
clone_size: few
v_call: TRBV27
cdr3_aa: CASSQYGGNDEQYF
cdr3_nt: TGTGCCAGCAGTCAGTATGGAGGTAACGACGAGCAGTACTTC

d_call: TRBD1
j_call: TRBJ1-2
clone_size: few
v_call: TRBV6-5
cdr3_aa: CASSEFRDRVGGYTF
cdr3_nt: TGTGCCAGCAGCGAATTTCGGGACAGGGTCGGCGGCTACACCTTC

d_call: -
j_call: TRBJ2-3
clone_size: few
v_call: TRBV7-2
cdr3_aa: CASSLVAGTDTQYF
cdr3_nt: TGTGCCAGCAGCTTAGTGGCGGGCACAGATACGCAGTATTTT

d_call: -
j_call: TRBJ2-1
clone_size: few
v_call: TRBV19
cdr3_aa: CASSTLSGTLYNEQFF
cdr3_nt: TGTGCCAGTAGTACCCTTAGCGGTACCCTCTACAATGAGCAGTTCTTC

d_call: -
j_call: TRBJ2-7
clone_size: few
v_call: TRBV28
cdr3_aa: CASSASLRGQYF
cdr3_nt: TGTGCCAGCAGCGCGTCTTTGCGGGGGCAGTACTTC

d_call: TRBD1
j_call: TRBJ2-7
clone_size: -
v_call: TRBV5-4
cdr3_aa: CASSTYRGRSYEQYF
cdr3_nt: TGTGCCAGCAGCACCTACAGGGGGCGCTCCTACGAGCAGTACTTC

d_call: -
j_call: TRBJ2-4
clone_size: -
v_call: TRBV5-1
cdr3_aa: CASSLFGSSAKNIQYF
cdr3_nt: TGCGCCAGCAGCTTGTTTGGGAGCTCGGCCAAAAACATTCAGTACTTC

d_call: TRBD2
j_call: TRBJ2-1
clone_size: -
v_call: TRBV5-1
cdr3_aa: CASSSATPGGDEQFF
cdr3_nt: TGCGCCAGCAGCTCGGCGACCCCGGGAGGGGATGAGCAGTTCTTC

d_call: -
j_call: TRBJ2-1
clone_size: -
v_call: TRBV4-3
cdr3_aa: CASSQERREYNEQFF
cdr3_nt: TGCGCCAGCAGCCAAGAAAGGAGGGAATACAATGAGCAGTTCTTC

d_call: TRBD2
j_call: TRBJ2-2
clone_size: -
v_call: TRBV7-2
cdr3_aa: CASRTSQNTGELFF
cdr3_nt: TGTGCCAGCCGGACTAGTCAAAACACCGGGGAGCTGTTTTTT

d_call: -
j_call: TRBJ1-5
clone_size: -
v_call: TRBV18
cdr3_aa: CASSPYRVEEQPQHF
cdr3_nt: TGTGCCAGCTCACCATATCGGGTAGAGGAGCAGCCCCAGCATTTT

d_call: TRBD1
j_call: TRBJ1-4
clone_size: -
v_call: TRBV7-2
cdr3_aa: CASSWVRDRDEKLFF
cdr3_nt: TGTGCCAGCAGCTGGGTCCGGGACAGGGATGAAAAACTGTTTTTT

d_call: -
j_call: TRBJ2-1
clone_size: few
v_call: TRBV29-1
cdr3_aa: CSVGVGGHNEQFF
cdr3_nt: TGCAGCGTGGGGGTCGGGGGGCACAATGAGCAGTTCTTC

d_call: -
j_call: TRBJ2-1
clone_size: -
v_call: TRBV7-2
cdr3_aa: CASSSMDGRGHEQFF
cdr3_nt: TGTGCCAGCAGCTCGATGGACGGGAGAGGTCATGAGCAGTTCTTC

d_call: -
j_call: TRBJ1-4
clone_size: few
v_call: TRBV5-1
cdr3_aa: CASSRTTGLVNEKLFF
cdr3_nt: TGCGCCAGCAGCCGCACTACGGGACTTGTTAATGAAAAACTGTTTTTT

d_call: TRBD2
j_call: TRBJ2-2
clone_size: few
v_call: TRBV7-9
cdr3_aa: CASSHAGANTGELFF
cdr3_nt: TGTGCCAGCAGCCACGCGGGAGCCAACACCGGGGAGCTGTTTTTT

d_call: -
j_call: TRBJ2-6
clone_size: -
v_call: TRBV14
cdr3_aa: CASSQQRLVSGANVLTF
cdr3_nt: TGTGCCAGCAGCCAGCAGCGTTTGGTATCTGGGGCCAACGTCCTGACTTTC

d_call: -
j_call: TRBJ2-5
clone_size: -
v_call: TRBV7-2
cdr3_aa: CASSLNGIRQETQYF
cdr3_nt: TGTGCCAGCAGCTTAAACGGGATAAGGCAAGAGACCCAGTACTTC

d_call: TRBD1
j_call: TRBJ1-1
clone_size: -
v_call: TRBV27
cdr3_aa: CASSKVSGTGMNTEAFF
cdr3_nt: TGTGCCAGCAGCAAAGTGTCCGGGACAGGGATGAACACTGAAGCTTTCTTT

d_call: TRBD1
j_call: TRBJ2-6
clone_size: -
v_call: TRBV5-1
cdr3_aa: CASSSGTGTGGANVLTF
cdr3_nt: TGCGCCAGCAGCTCCGGGACAGGGACTGGCGGGGCCAACGTCCTGACTTTC

d_call: -
j_call: TRBJ2-1
clone_size: few
v_call: TRBV30
cdr3_aa: CAGGRNEQFF
cdr3_nt: TGTGCCGGAGGGAGAAATGAGCAGTTCTTC

d_call: TRBD1
j_call: TRBJ1-2
clone_size: few
v_call: TRBV28
cdr3_aa: CASSPGTGYYGYTF
cdr3_nt: TGTGCCAGCAGTCCCGGGACAGGGTACTATGGCTACACCTTC

d_call: -
j_call: TRBJ2-2
clone_size: -
v_call: TRBV28
cdr3_aa: CASSLRGAGELFF
cdr3_nt: TGTGCCAGCAGTTTGCGAGGAGCCGGGGAGCTGTTTTTT

d_call: -
j_call: TRBJ1-3
clone_size: few
v_call: TRBV7-9
cdr3_aa: CASSFGRSFSGNTIYF
cdr3_nt: TGTGCCAGCAGCTTCGGCAGGTCCTTCTCTGGAAACACCATATATTTT

d_call: -
j_call: TRBJ2-2
clone_size: few
v_call: TRBV28
cdr3_aa: CASSALGLNTGELFF
cdr3_nt: TGTGCCAGCAGTGCCCTCGGACTGAACACCGGGGAGCTGTTTTTT

d_call: TRBD1
j_call: TRBJ1-3
clone_size: -
v_call: TRBV11-2
cdr3_aa: CASSFLTGMTTGNTIYF
cdr3_nt: TGTGCCAGCAGCTTCCTGACAGGGATGACGACTGGAAACACCATATATTTT

d_call: TRBD1
j_call: TRBJ2-7
clone_size: -
v_call: TRBV7-9
cdr3_aa: CASSPRTGELYEQYF
cdr3_nt: TGTGCCAGCAGCCCCCGGACAGGGGAACTCTACGAGCAGTACTTC

d_call: TRBD2
j_call: TRBJ2-1
clone_size: few
v_call: TRBV4-3
cdr3_aa: CASSRLPWASGSLDEQFF
cdr3_nt: TGCGCCAGCAGCCGCCTCCCATGGGCTAGCGGGAGTCTTGATGAGCAGTTCTTC

d_call: TRBD2
j_call: TRBJ2-1
clone_size: few
v_call: TRBV11-2
cdr3_aa: CASSTTSGRAREQFF
cdr3_nt: TGTGCCAGCAGCACAACTAGCGGGAGGGCTCGTGAGCAGTTCTTC